These T cell receptor beta chains were read from a single sample in a study of identical twins. TCRdb itself ran the 5' RACE reads through MiXCR, one entry per CDR3 protein. Here the sample spans roughly 710,000 distinct CDR3 sequences, around 6% being singletons. Specimen: naive T cells sorted from blood. These receptors were collected from a young man in good health. Both conserved end residues are part of each CDR3. A D gene is named only where the DNA matches it firmly. Clone size is stated in some rows and not others, as once, few, many or a class when expanded.

d_gene	j_gene	abundance	v_gene	CDR3aa	CDR3nt
-	TRBJ2-3	few	TRBV28	CASTQVTDTQYF	TGTGCCAGCACACAGGTCACAGATACGCAGTATTTT
-	TRBJ2-7	few	TRBV27	CATGPEGRVFEQYF	TGTGCCACCGGCCCAGAGGGCCGCGTCTTCGAGCAGTACTTC
TRBD2	TRBJ2-1	many	TRBV20-1	CSARFLAGTNEQFF	TGCAGTGCTAGGTTCTTAGCGGGGACGAATGAGCAGTTCTTC
-	TRBJ2-1	-	TRBV10-3	CAISVASGPYNEQFF	TGTGCCATCAGTGTGGCGAGCGGGCCCTACAATGAGCAGTTCTTC
-	TRBJ2-7	many	TRBV15	CATSRDLGRDEQYF	TGTGCCACCAGCAGAGATCTAGGGCGGGACGAGCAGTACTTC
-	TRBJ2-1	many	TRBV20-1	CSVAGGSNTGLF	-
-	TRBJ2-7	many	TRBV5-6	CASSRDGIQAGEQYF	TGTGCCAGCAGCCGGGACGGAATACAAGCCGGCGAGCAGTACTTC
-	TRBJ2-4	few	TRBV6-2/TRBV6-3	CASGGTAWHVAGKYIQYF	TGTGCCAGCGGGGGGACAGCTTGGCATGTTGCAGGGAAATACATTCAGTACTTC
-	TRBJ2-1	few	TRBV4-1	CASSKHEPSYNEQFF	TGCGCCAGCTCCAAACACGAGCCATCCTACAATGAGCAGTTCTTC
-	TRBJ1-2	many	TRBV12-3/TRBV12-4	CASSSKQPGYTF	TGTGCCAGCAGTTCCAAACAGCCCGGCTACACCTTC
-	TRBJ2-5	many	TRBV27	CASSARAVYKETQYF	TGTGCCAGCAGTGCGCGAGCGGTCTATAAAGAGACCCAGTACTTC
-	TRBJ1-2	many	TRBV20-1	CSARDIVVTGIIDYGYTF	TGCAGTGCTAGAGATATAGTCGTGACGGGGATTATCGACTATGGCTACACCTTC
-	TRBJ1-4	-	TRBV2	CASNWAGPDNEKLFF	TGTGCCAGCAATTGGGCCGGGCCCGATAATGAAAAACTGTTTTTT
-	TRBJ2-7	many	TRBV18	CASSPREYEQYF	TGTGCCAGCTCACCGCGGGAATACGAGCAGTACTTC
-	TRBJ2-3	many	TRBV7-2	CASSLWSSTDTQYF	TGTGCCAGCAGCTTGTGGTCGAGCACAGATACGCAGTATTTT
TRBD1	TRBJ2-7	few	TRBV20-1	CSAGDRERGSYEQYF	TGCAGTGCTGGGGACAGGGAACGAGGCTCCTACGAGCAGTACTTC
TRBD1	TRBJ2-7	many	TRBV6-6	CASTSTGDSLF	TGTGCCAGCACTTCCACCGGGGACAGCCTCTTC
TRBD2	TRBJ2-1	-	TRBV3-1	CASSQDSGSGVQGHNEQFF	TGTGCCAGCAGCCAAGATTCGGGTAGCGGGGTTCAAGGCCACAATGAGCAGTTCTTC
TRBD2	TRBJ2-1	many	TRBV11-1	CASSLDIRTSGRRYNEQFF	TGTGCCAGCAGCTTAGATATACGGACTAGCGGGAGGCGATACAATGAGCAGTTCTTC
-	TRBJ1-2	-	TRBV7-3	CASSYDPDMSGYTF	TGTGCCAGCAGCTACGACCCTGACATGAGTGGCTACACCTTC
-	TRBJ2-2	few	TRBV6-2/TRBV6-3	CASSDPSWELFF	TGTGCCAGCAGCGACCCGAGCTGGGAGCTGTTTTTT
TRBD2	TRBJ2-1	many	TRBV27	CASSSGTSGRASYNEQFF	TGTGCCAGCAGTTCCGGGACTAGCGGGAGGGCCTCCTACAATGAGCAGTTCTTC
-	TRBJ1-4	-	TRBV6-5	CASSYSAGNEKLFF	TGTGCCAGCAGTTACTCCGCCGGGAATGAAAAACTGTTTTTT
-	TRBJ2-2	-	TRBV4-1	CASSQDSAGHGELFF	TGCGCCAGCAGCCAAGATTCGGCTGGCCACGGGGAGCTGTTTTTT
-	TRBJ2-7	many	TRBV20-1	CSARDSRGHYEQYF	TGCAGTGCTAGAGATTCCCGGGGACACTACGAGCAGTACTTC
-	TRBJ1-1	few	TRBV9	CASSGGAGLSTEAFF	TGTGCCAGCAGCGGGGGTGCAGGGTTGAGCACTGAAGCTTTCTTT
TRBD2	TRBJ2-7	few	TRBV28	CASAPPRDYPYEQYF	TGTGCCAGCGCCCCCCCCCGGGACTACCCCTACGAGCAGTACTTC
-	TRBJ2-3	-	TRBV9	CASSSVREGTDTQYF	TGTGCCAGCAGCAGCGTCAGGGAGGGCACAGATACGCAGTATTTT
-	TRBJ2-3	many	TRBV5-1	CASSLGTARDTQYF	TGCGCCAGCAGCTTGGGGACAGCCCGAGATACGCAGTATTTT
-	TRBJ2-3	many	TRBV27	CASSLSRAADTQYF	TGTGCCAGCAGTTTATCGAGGGCGGCAGATACGCAGTATTTT
TRBD2	TRBJ2-2	many	TRBV9	CASSGGLAVTGELFF	TGTGCCAGCAGCGGGGGACTAGCGGTCACCGGGGAGCTGTTTTTT
-	TRBJ1-1	many	TRBV5-1	CASSRLTQGSTEAFF	TGCGCCAGCAGCCGCCTGACCCAGGGGTCTACTGAAGCTTTCTTT
-	TRBJ2-3	-	TRBV27	CAVLAGLADTQYF	TGTGCCGTCCTGGCGGGCCTGGCAGATACGCAGTATTTT
-	TRBJ2-5	many	TRBV29-1	CSAVKVGDSETQYF	TGCAGCGCCGTGAAGGTCGGGGATAGCGAGACCCAGTACTTC
TRBD1	TRBJ2-3	-	TRBV7-9	CASRTTGGLTDTQYF	TGTGCCAGCAGAACGACAGGGGGCTTGACAGATACGCAGTATTTT
-	TRBJ2-5	many	TRBV28	CASRLTGVETQYF	TGTGCCAGCAGACTTACGGGGGTCGAGACCCAGTACTTC
TRBD2	TRBJ2-1	few	TRBV6-1	CASSGRVAGNEQFF	TGTGCCAGCTCGGGGAGGGTAGCAGGCAATGAGCAGTTCTTC
TRBD1	TRBJ2-6	-	TRBV12-3/TRBV12-4	CASSLGGTGETGANVLTF	TGTGCCAGCAGTTTAGGTGGGACAGGGGAGACCGGGGCCAACGTCCTGACTTTC
-	TRBJ2-7	-	TRBV28	CASTEAVLYEQYF	TGTGCCAGCACAGAAGCGGTCCTCTACGAGCAGTACTTC
TRBD2	TRBJ2-7	-	TRBV4-3	CASSQGSRREGAYEQYF	TGCGCCAGCAGCCAAGGAAGTCGGCGGGAGGGGGCCTACGAGCAGTACTTC
TRBD1	TRBJ2-3	few	TRBV25-1	CASRPPGQGYYTQYF	TGTGCCAGCAGACCCCCGGGACAGGGATACTATACGCAGTATTTT
TRBD2	TRBJ2-3	many	TRBV12-3/TRBV12-4	CASTEAPWLAGVDTQYF	TGTGCCAGCACCGAAGCCCCCTGGCTAGCGGGAGTAGATACGCAGTATTTT
-	TRBJ2-5	few	TRBV30	CAWSERETQYF	TGTGCCTGGAGTGAGAGAGAGACCCAGTACTTC
TRBD1	TRBJ1-4	few	TRBV5-5	CASSGGPGQVPNEKLFF	TGTGCCAGCAGCGGTGGACCTGGACAGGTTCCTAATGAAAAACTGTTTTTT
TRBD2	TRBJ2-1	many	TRBV12-3/TRBV12-4	CASSSRRLAAYNEQFF	TGTGCCAGCAGTTCCCGCCGACTAGCGGCCTACAATGAGCAGTTCTTC
-	TRBJ1-6	many	TRBV5-5	CASSLIGDSPLHF	TGTGCCAGCAGCTTGATTGGTGATTCACCCCTCCACTTT
TRBD2	TRBJ2-7	-	TRBV13	CASSLSFGTNTYEQYF	TGTGCCAGCAGCCTTTCCTTTGGGACTAATACCTACGAGCAGTACTTC
TRBD2	TRBJ2-7	many	TRBV12-3/TRBV12-4	CASSLGRAGEWYEQYF	TGTGCCAGCAGTTTGGGAAGAGCGGGAGAATGGTACGAGCAGTACTTC
TRBD1	TRBJ2-7	-	TRBV28	CASSPTDRVNYEQYF	TGTGCCAGCAGTCCTACGGACAGGGTCAACTACGAGCAGTACTTC
-	TRBJ2-3	few	TRBV18	CASSPNRDGDTQYF	TGTGCCAGCTCACCAAACAGGGACGGGGATACGCAGTATTTT
-	TRBJ2-2	many	TRBV10-3	CAISDSIARVGTGELFF	TGTGCCATCAGTGACTCTATCGCCAGGGTGGGGACCGGGGAGCTGTTTTTT
TRBD2	TRBJ2-1	many	TRBV20-1	CSARGLAGTYNEQFF	TGCAGTGCTAGAGGACTAGCGGGCACCTACAATGAGCAGTTCTTC
-	TRBJ1-5	few	TRBV15	CATSRGRGGRGSQPQHF	TGTGCCACCAGCAGAGGTCGGGGAGGGAGGGGGTCTCAGCCCCAGCATTTT
TRBD2	TRBJ2-7	-	TRBV6-2/TRBV6-3	CASRTAGGPYEQYF	TGTGCCAGCAGAACAGCGGGAGGGCCCTACGAGCAGTACTTC